The 30 T cell receptor beta chains below all came from one sample that was sequenced in a study of siplizumab effects on memory and regulatory T cells. Sequenced by immunoSEQ multiplex PCR; TCRdb stores in-frame clones only, minus some. The data show some 9,000 clones, with about 72% seen just once and 67% held by the top ten. Source material: effector memory CD8+ T cells sorted from blood. The subset here: unstimulated CD8+ effector memory T cells. Receptors originate from a human donor in good health.

The rearrangement joins TRBV6-4 to TRBJ2-3; the match to TRBD2 covers 11 bases. The germline V gene has CDR1 MRHNA and CDR2 SNTAGT. Trimming at V came to 3 bases and at J to 2 bases, leaving 1 base not matched to a gene. The CDR3 is made up of 15 amino acids. The CDR3 coding sequence is TGTGCCAGCAGTGAGACTAGCGGGGCCACAGATACGCAGTATTTT. Translating it yields CASSETSGATDTQYF.

The V gene is TRBV6-1, the J gene TRBJ2-5; 8 bases agree with TRBD2. The germline V gene has CDR1 MNHNS and CDR2 SASEGT. Losses at the gene ends were 1 base for V and 1 base for J; bases not matched to a gene: 8. The CDR3 has 17 amino acids. Here the CDR3 reads CASSEVGGAGAQETQYF. The CDR3 DNA reads as TGTGCCAGCAGTGAAGTAGGGGGAGCGGGGGCCCAAGAGACCCAGTACTTC.

This clone came up a few times. The DNA of the CDR3 is TGTGCCAGTAGTATGAGGGAGGGGTGGCAGCCCCAGCATTTT. Protein sequence: CASSMREGWQPQHF. The V and J genes are TRBV19 and TRBJ1-5; possible D gene TRBD1, 5 bases. V was pared by 3 bases and J by 7 bases, with 13 bases between. Germline CDR1 and CDR2: LNHDA and SQIVND (reference sequence). The CDR3 runs 14 residues.

The chain recombines TRBV2 with TRBJ1-1; TRBD1 aligns across 9 bases. The length of the CDR3 is 15 residues. Germline loops: CDR1 SNHLY, CDR2 FYNNEI. V dropped 1 base and J dropped 11; count of bases not matched to a gene: 11. DNA of the CDR3: TGTGCCAGCAGTGAAGGGGACAGGGCCCCAGGTGAGGCTTTCTTT. It yields the protein CASSEGDRAPGEAFF.

The rearrangement uses TRBV5-1 and TRBJ1-1; tentative D call: TRBD1 (5 bases). Trimming stripped 4 bases from V and 0 bases from J, with 10 bases between. Germline CDR1 SGHRS, CDR2 YFSETQ. The CDR3 totals 14 residues. The CDR3 reads CASSRRGVNTEAFF. The DNA of the CDR3 is TGCGCCAGCAGCCGGCGGGGGGTGAACACTGAAGCTTTCTTT.

This chain connects TRBV5-1 to TRBJ2-7; 7 bases are a match to TRBD1. This CDR3 has 15 amino acids. J lost 3 bases, V lost 0 bases, and 6 bases had no gene match. CDR1 is SGHRS and CDR2 is YFSETQ in the germline V gene. In DNA form, the CDR3 reads TGCGCCAGCAGCTTGGTGCCAGGGGGAAGCTACGAGCAGTACTTC. Translated: CASSLVPGGSYEQYF.

This clone was seen a handful of times. J is TRBJ2-7 and V is TRBV5-5, with 8 bases lining up with TRBD1. The CDR3 consists of 14 residues. CDR1 SGHKS and CDR2 YYEKEE come from the germline V gene (reference sequence). J was trimmed by 2 bases and V by 2 bases; bases with no gene match: 3. The CDR3 reads CASSFGTGAYEQYF. In DNA form, the CDR3 reads TGTGCCAGCAGCTTCGGGACAGGAGCCTACGAGCAGTACTTC.

This clone was observed a handful of times. The chain couples TRBV4-1 to TRBJ1-4; TRBD1 matches 7 bases. Germline CDR1 reads MGHRA; CDR2 reads YSYEKL. This CDR3 comprises 15 residues. J was trimmed by 3 bases and V by 1 base; bases with no gene match: 2. As DNA, the CDR3 is TGCGCCAGCAGCCAAGGGGACAGCTCTAATGAAAAACTGTTTTTT. Amino acids: CASSQGDSSNEKLFF.

The J gene is TRBJ1-5, the V gene TRBV7-9, with a possible D match to TRBD1 (6 bases). Germline V lookup: CDR1 SEHNR, CDR2 FQNEAQ (reference sequence). The CDR3 has 15 residues. V was trimmed by 1 base and J by 7 bases, leaving 14 bases between them. Here the CDR3 reads CASSLGTAGGQPQHF. DNA of the CDR3: TGTGCCAGCAGCTTAGGGACAGCGGGGGGCCAGCCCCAGCATTTT.

This clone is medium-sized by share. The chain recombines TRBV27 with TRBJ1-2; 7 nucleotides agree with TRBD1. Germline V gives CDR1 MNHEY, CDR2 SMNVEV (reference sequence). The CDR3 sequence is 16 residues long. V shed 3 bases and J 3 bases; nucleotides not matched to a gene: 10. This chain's CDR3 is CASSFGYGQGDYGYTF. The DNA of the CDR3 is TGTGCCAGCAGTTTTGGTTACGGCCAGGGGGACTATGGCTACACCTTC.

The chain joins TRBV15 to TRBJ2-2; perhaps TRBD2 as D (5 bases). Looked up from germline, CDR1 is LNHNV and CDR2 is YYDKDF (reference sequence). Trimming removed 1 base at V and 4 bases at J, with 13 bases between. The CDR3 has 16 amino acids. The CDR3 DNA follows: TGTGCCACCAGCAGAGGAGTGGACTGGGGCACCGGGGAGCTGTTTTTT. Translated: CATSRGVDWGTGELFF.

The chain couples TRBV18 to TRBJ1-6, with TRBD1 as a possible D gene (6 bases). V lost 2 bases and J lost 7, with 9 bases in between. Germline CDR1 reads KGHSH; CDR2 reads LQKENI. The length of the CDR3 is 14 residues. DNA for the CDR3: TGTGCCAGCTCACCAAGGGGGGGAAATTCACCCCTCCACTTT. Translation: CASSPRGGNSPLHF.

This chain connects TRBV2 to TRBJ2-5; either TRBD1 or TRBD2 may fit D (5 bases each). Germline CDR1 SNHLY, CDR2 FYNNEI. V dropped 4 bases and J dropped 2 bases, with 11 bases sitting between them. This CDR3 region has 14 residues. The CDR3 loop is CASSGGQGQETQYF. In DNA, the CDR3 is TGTGCCAGCAGTGGAGGGCAGGGACAAGAGACCCAGTACTTC.

This clone appeared a few times. This chain links TRBV6-6 with TRBJ1-4; no clear D. This CDR3 is built from 16 residues. Trimming cost V 5 bases and J 0 bases, with 13 bases left between them. CDR1 is MNHNY and CDR2 is SVGAGI in the germline V gene (reference sequence). CDR3 residues: CASSARGGATNEKLFF. The CDR3 nucleotides are TGTGCCAGCAGTGCCCGGGGAGGTGCAACTAATGAAAAACTGTTTTTT.

This chain links TRBV27 with TRBJ1-6; D not resolved. V lost 8 bases and J 7 bases, leaving 9 bases between the germline ends. Germline V gene data show CDR1 as MNHEY and CDR2 as SMNVEV (reference sequence). The CDR3 totals 12 residues. CDR3 residues: CASSPRNSPLHF. CDR3 DNA: TGTGCCAGCTCCCCACGGAATTCACCCCTCCACTTT.

This clone was observed a single time. The chain recombines TRBV7-9 with TRBJ2-4; D gene ambiguous. Germline loops: CDR1 SEHNR, CDR2 FQNEAQ (reference sequence). Trimming stripped 0 bases from V and 0 bases from J, with 12 bases between. This CDR3 spans 17 amino acids. The CDR3 sequence is CASSLAGPDLAKNIQYF. The CDR3 coding sequence is TGTGCCAGCAGCTTAGCAGGTCCCGACCTAGCCAAAAACATTCAGTACTTC. Full variable domain (rest looked up from reference TRBV7-9 and TRBJ2-4): DTGVSQNPRHKITKRGQNVTFRCDPISEHNRLYWYRQTLGQGPEFLTYFQNEAQLEKSRLLSDRFSAERPKGSFSTLEIQRTEQGDSAMYLCASSLAGPDLAKNIQYFGAGTRLSVL.

With respect to this clone: Relative to the germline gene, one junction end is altered; a read error may explain this. The chain links TRBV25-1 to TRBJ1-1, with unresolved D. Germline CDR1 reads MGHDK; CDR2 reads SYGVNS. This CDR3 region has 11 residues. DNA for the CDR3: TGTGCCAGCAGTCAGGCATCTGAGGCTTTCTTT. Translated: CASSQASEAFF.

The V gene is TRBV5-6, the J gene TRBJ2-1, with a tentative D call TRBD1 (6 bases). V was pared by 4 bases and J by 1 base, with 9 bases between. Per the germline V gene, CDR1 is SGHDT and CDR2 is YYEEEE. This CDR3 is built from 14 residues. Here the CDR3 reads CASSTGQSYNEQFF. CDR3 DNA sequence: TGTGCCAGCAGCACTGGACAGTCCTACAATGAGCAGTTCTTC.

In its sample, this clone was seen many times. The gene calls are TRBV7-3 and TRBJ2-1, with TRBD2 identical over 8 bases. From germline, CDR1 is SGHTA and CDR2 FQGTGA. CDR3 length equals 15 residues. Trimming took 3 bases from V and 7 from J; bases not matched to a gene: 8. Written as DNA, the CDR3 is TGTGCCAGCAGCTTGCAAGCGGGAGTTGTGAATGAGCAGTTCTTC. The encoded protein is CASSLQAGVVNEQFF.

This chain links TRBV19 with TRBJ2-5, with a weak D call TRBD2 (5 bases). CDR1 and CDR2 from the germline V gene are LNHDA and SQIVND (reference sequence). Trimming left V 4 bases short and J 4 bases short, with 13 bases between. There are 14 residues in the CDR3. DNA for the CDR3: TGTGCCAGTAGTACGGGCCCCCGGGGAGAGACCCAGTACTTC. This codes for CASSTGPRGETQYF.

The chain couples TRBV4-1 to TRBJ2-3; no definite D call. CDR1 and CDR2 (germline): MGHRA, YSYEKL. V dropped 1 base and J dropped 1 base, with 9 bases sitting between them. The CDR3 consists of 15 residues. The CDR3 nucleotides are TGCGCCAGCAGCCAAGGGGTCTCCGGCACAGATACGCAGTATTTT. This encodes CASSQGVSGTDTQYF.

This clone was observed at least ten times. The chain couples TRBV7-9 to TRBJ2-3, with TRBD2 matching 7 bases. The germline V gene has CDR1 SEHNR and CDR2 FQNEAQ (reference sequence). V shed 0 bases, J shed 4 bases, and the junction held 4 bases outside the gene matches. The CDR3 extends over 15 amino acids. CDR3 sequence: CASSLAASGPDTQYF. DNA of the CDR3: TGTGCCAGCAGCTTAGCCGCTAGCGGACCAGATACGCAGTATTTT.

The table lists this clone with a few counts. The genes are TRBV5-1 and TRBJ2-6; TRBD1 aligns across 8 bases. Germline CDR1 SGHRS, CDR2 YFSETQ. The CDR3 spans 18 residues. With V trimmed by 4 bases and J by 0 bases, 9 bases remained unmatched. The CDR3, as DNA: TGCGCCAGCAGCACTGGACAGGGTGGTTTCTCTGGGGCCAACGTCCTGACTTTC. It yields the protein CASSTGQGGFSGANVLTF.

The rearrangement joins TRBV30 to TRBJ1-6, with 7 nucleotides matching TRBD1. This CDR3 spans 14 amino acids. Germline assignment: CDR1 GTSNPN and CDR2 SVGIG (reference sequence). The V segment lost 5 bases and the J segment 10 bases; nucleotides outside the gene matches: 11. Here the CDR3 reads CAWDHGQGDSPLHF. CDR3 coding DNA: TGTGCCTGGGACCACGGGCAGGGGGACTCACCCCTCCACTTT. Combining the CDR3 with reference TRBV30 and TRBJ1-6 gives the whole variable domain SQTIHQWPATLVQPVGSPLSLECTVEGTSNPNLYWYRQAAGRGLQLLFYSVGIGQISSEVPQNLSASRPQDRQFILSSKKLLLSDSGFYLCAWDHGQGDSPLHFGNGTRLTVT.

This sequence joins TRBV7-9 and TRBJ2-7, with D hard to call. Trimming left V 5 bases short and J 5 bases short, with 19 bases between. The CDR3 is 15 residues long. From germline, CDR1 is SEHNR and CDR2 FQNEAQ (reference sequence). The CDR3 DNA sequence: TGTGCCAGCAGCCTCCCGGGCCGATCAACCAACGAGCAGTACTTC. It specifies CASSLPGRSTNEQYF.

V gene TRBV29-1 combines with J gene TRBJ2-7; D is unresolved. The germline V gene encodes CDR1 SQVTM and CDR2 ANQGSEA. V was clipped by 4 bases and J by 0 bases, with 10 bases between them. This CDR3 region has 13 residues. CDR3 DNA: TGCAGCGTTGTTAACACAGACTCCTACGAGCAGTACTTC. Translation gives CSVVNTDSYEQYF.

In its sample, this clone ranks as medium-sized (0.01 to 0.1%). The chain carries TRBV5-1 and TRBJ2-7, with 9 positions matching TRBD2. The CDR3 is 17 residues long. Unmatched junction bases numbered 12, after V lost 0 bases and J lost 5 bases. Germline CDR1 SGHRS, CDR2 YFSETQ. The CDR3 is CASSLEGWGLAGNEQYF. CDR3 in DNA: TGCGCCAGCAGCTTGGAAGGGTGGGGGCTAGCGGGGAACGAGCAGTACTTC.

The genes are TRBV6-5 and TRBJ2-7; 7 bases fit TRBD2. Germline lookup yields CDR1 MNHEY and CDR2 SVGAGI. V trimming: 4 bases; J trimming: 5 bases; junction bases outside the gene matches: 8. The CDR3 extends over 14 amino acids. The CDR3 sequence: CASSFKREADEQYF. As DNA, the CDR3 is TGTGCCAGCAGTTTTAAGCGGGAAGCCGACGAGCAGTACTTC.

J is TRBJ2-7 and V is TRBV2; the D gene could be TRBD1 or TRBD2 (6 bases each). This CDR3 spans 14 amino acids. The germline gives CDR1 SNHLY, CDR2 FYNNEI. V shed 7 bases and J shed 3 bases, with 16 bases lying between them. CDR3 bases: TGTGCCAGCACCCTAAGGGGGGCTGGCTACGAGCAGTACTTC. It yields the protein CASTLRGAGYEQYF.

This clone turned up a few times. The gene calls are TRBV28 and TRBJ2-2; the match to TRBD1 covers 9 bases. The germline V gene has CDR1 MDHEN and CDR2 SYDVKM. The CDR3 loop spans 15 amino acids. With V trimmed by 7 bases and J by 5 bases, 8 bases remained unmatched. The CDR3 coding sequence is TGTGCCAGCAAAATGACAGGGGGATCTACCGGGGAGCTGTTTTTT. Protein product: CASKMTGGSTGELFF.